The clone carrying this T cell receptor (beta chain) has just a few counts. V dropped 4 bases and J dropped 3; count of bases not matched to a gene: 2. Germline CDR1 SGHVS, CDR2 FQNEAQ. CDR3 length: 13 residues. The sample comes from a study of cytomegalovirus exposure and HLA in healthy donors. PCR amplification relied on 60 Vbeta primers (plus 13 Jbeta primers). The repertoire was sequenced with immunoSEQ multiplex PCR; TCRdb's copy has only in-frame clones and lacks some. In the table there are 100,000 to 150,000 clones, about 15% of which are singletons. This receptor was identified in a female donor in good health and CMV-seropositive. The gene calls are TRBV7-8 and TRBJ1-1; TRBD1 matches at 7 bases. Sequencing was performed on PBMCs. The CDR3 region is CASSSTGYTEAFF. The CDR3 DNA reads TGTGCCAGCAGCTCGACAGGGTACACTGAAGCTTTCTTT.